Each of the 15 T cell receptor beta chains below was sequenced from the same sample in a study of T cells after yellow fever vaccination. TCRdb analysed the 5' RACE reads with MiXCR anew, one entry per CDR3 protein. The sample comprises 14,000 or so distinct CDR3 sequences, roughly 8% of which are singletons, and more than 1.5% rests with the top ten. The sample here was PBMCs, either bulk or a sorted T-cell subset (CD4+, CD8+, memory, or dextramer-sorted; not recorded which), taken on the day of the yellow fever booster vaccination. These receptors originate from a young man who received the YFV17D yellow fever vaccine.

This clonotype was seen many times. The CDR3 protein is CASSLRAGDEQFF. CDR3 coding DNA: TGTGCCAGCAGCTTACGGGCGGGGGATGAGCAGTTCTTC. The chain couples TRBV7-8 to TRBJ2-1; 7 positions match TRBD2. The CDR3 loop spans 13 amino acids. Looked up from germline, CDR1 is SGHVS and CDR2 is FQNEAQ. J lost 8 bases, V lost 2 bases, and 3 bases had no gene match.

This clonotype appeared many times. The rearrangement links TRBV7-7 to TRBJ1-1, with a weak D call TRBD1 (6 bases). The CDR3 sequence is 13 residues long. CDR1 SSHAT and CDR2 FNYEAQ come from the germline V gene (reference sequence). V dropped 1 base and J dropped 6 bases, with 9 bases sitting between them. CDR3 sequence reads: CASSLVEGAEAFF. In nucleotides, the CDR3 is TGTGCCAGCAGCTTAGTCGAGGGGGCTGAAGCTTTCTTT.

This chain uses TRBV5-4 with TRBJ2-7, with a tentative D call TRBD1 (5 bases). Germline-derived CDR1 and CDR2 are SGHNT and YYREEE (reference sequence). The germline V and J ends were trimmed by 4 bases and 2 bases, with 16 bases remaining between them. The CDR3 is 15 amino acids. Written as DNA, the CDR3 is TGTGCCAGCAGCCCAGGGCCCTCAGGAGCCTACGAGCAGTACTTC. Its protein is CASSPGPSGAYEQYF.

Ten or more counts support this clonotype. This rearrangement joins TRBV6-2 or TRBV6-3 to TRBJ2-7, with 8 positions matching TRBD1. Trimming removed 2 bases from V and 4 bases from J; junction bases left unmatched: 4. The CDR3 length is 14 residues. CDR1 and CDR2 from the germline V gene are MNHEY and SVGEGT. The CDR3 region is CASSYVNRGYEQYF. CDR3 sequence (DNA): TGTGCCAGCAGTTACGTCAACAGGGGGTACGAGCAGTACTTC.

This clonotype was seen ten or more times. This chain links TRBV12-3 or TRBV12-4 with TRBJ1-1; no definite D call. The CDR3 extends over 14 amino acids. V was clipped by 2 bases and J by 1 base, with 8 bases between them. The CDR3 DNA reads TGTGCCAGCAGTTTATTAAACAGGAACACTGAAGCTTTCTTT. Amino acids: CASSLLNRNTEAFF.

This rearrangement joins TRBV7-2 to TRBJ2-2; D uncertain. The CDR3 has 13 residues. Trimming shortened V by 8 bases and J by 6 bases, and 13 bases separated the two germline ends. Germline CDR1 SGHTA, CDR2 FQGNSA. The CDR3 spells CASGLFQAGELFF. DNA for the CDR3: TGTGCCAGCGGCCTTTTCCAGGCCGGGGAGCTGTTTTTT.

This clonotype is deemed medium-sized. CDR3 DNA: TGTGCCACCGCCTGGGGTAACACCGGGGAGCTGTTTTTT. This translates into CATAWGNTGELFF. This chain connects TRBV11-2 to TRBJ2-2; no clear D gene. V was cut by 10 bases and J by 2 bases, with 11 bases left in between. The CDR3 has 13 residues. Germline CDR1 reads SGHAT; CDR2 reads FQNNGV.

This clonotype appeared many times. The gene calls are TRBV5-1 and TRBJ2-7, with D unclear. From germline, CDR1 is SGHRS and CDR2 YFSETQ. The CDR3 has 11 residues. Trimming cost V 4 bases and J 4 bases, with 6 bases left between them. The DNA of the CDR3 is TGCGCCAGCAGCGCCTCTTACGAGCAGTACTTC. Translation: CASSASYEQYF.

Many counts were recorded for this clonotype. The V gene is TRBV10-1, the J gene TRBJ2-3, with D perhaps TRBD1 or TRBD2 (6 bases each). The germline V gene has CDR1 WNHNN and CDR2 SYGVQD (reference sequence). The CDR3 covers 15 residues. Deletions cut 6 bases from V and 9 bases from J, with 22 bases between. CDR3 DNA sequence: TGCGCCAGCAGCTCGGGGACAACGGGGGTTCAGACGCAGTATTTT. This codes for CASSSGTTGVQTQYF.

This clonotype has ten or more counts. This could be a read error, since a much larger clone is one nucleotide away. The gene calls are TRBV4-1 and TRBJ1-6, with 8 nucleotides matching TRBD1. The CDR3 loop spans 15 amino acids. The ends lost 3 bases at V and 10 bases at J; junction bases unmatched: 8. From germline, CDR1 is MGHRA and CDR2 YSYEKL. The CDR3 sequence is CASSHWGQGASPLHF. The CDR3 region has the DNA TGCGCCAGCAGCCATTGGGGCCAGGGGGCCTCACCCCTCCACTTT.

This clonotype is medium-sized in the sample. The genes are TRBV10-3 and TRBJ2-3; D unclear. There are 14 residues in the CDR3. Germline V gene lookup returns CDR1 ENHRY and CDR2 SYGVKD. The V and J ends lost 3 bases and 2 bases respectively, with 9 bases between them. This CDR3 reads CAISEDHYTDTQYF. DNA of the CDR3: TGTGCCATCAGTGAAGACCACTACACAGATACGCAGTATTTT.

This clonotype was recorded at least ten times. This chain links TRBV12-3 or TRBV12-4 with TRBJ2-7; 15 bases are a match to TRBD2. The V gene end was trimmed by 6 bases and the J gene end by 7 bases; junction bases not matched to a gene: 10. The CDR3 totals 16 residues. The CDR3 bases are TGTGCCAGCAGCTCCCCGCGGACTAGCGGGGGGGGGGAGCAGTACTTC. Translating it yields CASSSPRTSGGGEQYF.

At least ten counts were recorded for this clonotype. This rearrangement joins TRBV4-3 to TRBJ1-4, with TRBD1 matching 7 bases. Germline lookup yields CDR1 LGHNA and CDR2 YSLEER. After removal of 0 bases from V and 10 bases from J, the junction contained 5 bases not matched to a gene. The CDR3 is 14 residues long. The CDR3 reads CASSQDRGARKLFF. CDR3 in DNA: TGCGCCAGCAGCCAAGACAGGGGGGCGCGAAAACTGTTTTTT.

This clonotype is deemed medium-sized (0.01 to 0.1%). The chain employs TRBV19 and TRBJ2-1; D might be TRBD1 or TRBD2, each matching 5 bases. CDR3 length: 17 amino acids. Between the trimmed V and J ends, which lost 2 bases and 0 bases, there was a span of 14 bases. CDR1 and CDR2 (germline): LNHDA, SQIVND (reference sequence). This chain's CDR3 is CASSIRAWGSSYNEQFF. Written as DNA, the CDR3 is TGTGCCAGTAGTATACGAGCTTGGGGGAGCTCCTACAATGAGCAGTTCTTC.

By share of the sample, this clonotype is medium-sized. The chain links TRBV4-3 to TRBJ1-6; no clear D gene. Trimming stripped 1 base from V and 7 bases from J, with 17 bases between. CDR3 length equals 17 residues. From germline, CDR1 is LGHNA and CDR2 YSLEER. CDR3 in DNA: TGCGCCAGCAGCCAAGCCCTAGGGCGGGGAGGGAATTCACCCCTCCACTTT. It codes for CASSQALGRGGNSPLHF.